This TCR beta chain derives from a study of CD8 T cells in ankylosing spondylitis. Regarding the study as a whole: CD8+ by phenotype, disease-linked clones were relatively rare in peripheral blood.

MiXCR, applied by TCRdb to the 5' RACE reads, yields one record per CDR3 protein. The table has roughly 40,000 distinct CDR3 sequences, more than 15% seen once. Germline V gene sequence: CDR1 SGHRS, CDR2 YFSETQ. This CDR3 has 14 amino acids. The V and J ends lost 3 bases and 1 base respectively, with 8 bases between them. Remarks on this clonotype: Its antigen remains unknown.

The sequence was obtained from a male donor with ankylosing spondylitis or in good health (not recorded which). The V and J genes are TRBV5-1 and TRBJ2-1, with D unclear. The sample consisted of blood. Here the CDR3 DNA reads TGCGCCAGCAGCTATCAGGAATCCTACAATGAGCAGTTCTTC. Amino acids: CASSYQESYNEQFF.